Listed here are 3 T cell receptor beta chains from one sample, sequenced in a study of breast tumors, draining lymph nodes, adjacent tissues. One entry per CDR3 protein, called by TCRdb with MiXCR from the multiplex PCR reads. The sample includes under 250,000 distinct CDR3 sequences, approximately 30% of them seen just once. Breast cancer patients provided tissue from their axillary draining lymph nodes. Sequenced: axillary lymph node tissue. The receptor set was obtained from a female donor with breast cancer. Some clones in this sample may be carry-over from other donors' samples.

This clonotype was observed at least ten times. The CDR3 DNA is TGTGCCAGCGGGGGGGCGAAAGGAAACACCATATATTTT. Residues: CASGGAKGNTIYF. This chain uses TRBV6-1 with TRBJ1-3; TRBD1 might be the D (6 bases). Germline CDR1 MNHNS, CDR2 SASEGT. The length of the CDR3 is 13 residues. The V end was cut by 8 bases, the J end by 4 bases, with 12 bases between.

This clonotype occurred many times. The chain couples TRBV7-3 to TRBJ2-1, with 9 bases identical to TRBD2. Germline CDR1 reads SGHTA; CDR2 reads FQGTGA. V lost 5 bases and J lost 7; bases outside the gene matches: 9. The CDR3 sequence is 15 residues long. The CDR3 here is CASSLQLAGSNEQFF. The DNA for the CDR3 is TGTGCCAGCAGCCTCCAACTAGCGGGTTCTAATGAGCAGTTCTTC.

A word on this clonotype: The DNA is omitted, as the CDR3 cannot be located on it reliably, and the CDR3 follows TCRdb's listing. The chain joins TRBV7-3 to TRBJ1-2; the D segment call TRBD1 is taken from the table without a DNA check. The CDR3 is 23 amino acids in total, end residues counted. Germline values: CDR1 SGHTA, CDR2 FQGTGA. CDR3: CASSFNWRFTMSSSSGQGHGYTF.